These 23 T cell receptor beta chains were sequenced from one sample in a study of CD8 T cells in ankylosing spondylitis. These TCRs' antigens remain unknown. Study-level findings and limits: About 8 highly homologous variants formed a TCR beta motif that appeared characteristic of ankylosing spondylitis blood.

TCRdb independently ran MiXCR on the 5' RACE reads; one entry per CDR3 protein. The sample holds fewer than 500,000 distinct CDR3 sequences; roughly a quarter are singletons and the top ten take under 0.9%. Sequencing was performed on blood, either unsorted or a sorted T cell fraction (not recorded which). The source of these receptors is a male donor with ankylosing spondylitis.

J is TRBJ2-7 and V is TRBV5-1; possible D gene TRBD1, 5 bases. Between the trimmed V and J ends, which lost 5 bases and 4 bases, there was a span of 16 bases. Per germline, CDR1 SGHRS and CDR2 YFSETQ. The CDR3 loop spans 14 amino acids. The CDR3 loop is CASRLDPTGYEQYV. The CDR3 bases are TGCGCCAGCAGGTTAGATCCCACAGGTTACGAGCAGTACGTC.

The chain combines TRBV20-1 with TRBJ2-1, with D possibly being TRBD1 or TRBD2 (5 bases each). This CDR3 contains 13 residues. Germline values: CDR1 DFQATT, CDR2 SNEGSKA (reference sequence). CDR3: CTAPGRNYNEQFF. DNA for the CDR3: TGCACCGCGCCGGGACGGAATTACAATGAGCAGTTCTTC.

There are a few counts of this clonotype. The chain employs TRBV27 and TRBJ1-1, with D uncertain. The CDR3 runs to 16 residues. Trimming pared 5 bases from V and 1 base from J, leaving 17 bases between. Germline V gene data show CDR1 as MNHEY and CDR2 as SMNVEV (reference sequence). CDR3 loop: CASSRRVPESNTEAFF. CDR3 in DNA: TGTGCCAGCAGTCGCCGGGTCCCCGAATCGAACACTGAAGCTTTCTTT.

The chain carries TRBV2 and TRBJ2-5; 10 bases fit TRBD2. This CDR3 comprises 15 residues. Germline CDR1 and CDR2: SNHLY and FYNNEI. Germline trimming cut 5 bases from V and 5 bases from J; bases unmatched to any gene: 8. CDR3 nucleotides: TGTGCCAGCAGTCCAAGGACTAGCGGAGGGGAGACCCAGTACTTC. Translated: CASSPRTSGGETQYF.

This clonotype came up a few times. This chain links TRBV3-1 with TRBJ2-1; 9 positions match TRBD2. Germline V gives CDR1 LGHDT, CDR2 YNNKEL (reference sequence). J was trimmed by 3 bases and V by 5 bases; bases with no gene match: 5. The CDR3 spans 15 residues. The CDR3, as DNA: TGTGCCAGCAGCTTAGCGGGAGCGGGCTACAATGAGCAGTTCTTC. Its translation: CASSLAGAGYNEQFF.

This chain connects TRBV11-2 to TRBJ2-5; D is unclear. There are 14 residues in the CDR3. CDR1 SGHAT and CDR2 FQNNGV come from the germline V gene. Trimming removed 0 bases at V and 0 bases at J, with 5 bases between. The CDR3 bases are TGTGCCAGCAGCTTAGAGGCCTACCAAGAGACCCAGTACTTC. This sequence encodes CASSLEAYQETQYF.

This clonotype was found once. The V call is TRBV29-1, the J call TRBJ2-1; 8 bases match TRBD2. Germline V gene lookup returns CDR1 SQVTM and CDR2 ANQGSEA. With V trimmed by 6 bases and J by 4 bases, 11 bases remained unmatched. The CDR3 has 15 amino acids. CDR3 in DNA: TGCAGCGTGATTTCGGGAGGGCCGCGATACAATGAGCAGTTCTTC. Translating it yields CSVISGGPRYNEQFF.

This CDR3 reads CSAYADGNQPQHF. DNA of the CDR3: TGCAGTGCTTACGCGGACGGAAATCAGCCCCAGCATTTT. The chain joins TRBV20-1 to TRBJ1-5; D unclear. From germline, CDR1 is DFQATT and CDR2 SNEGSKA (reference sequence). The length of the CDR3 is 13 residues. V was trimmed by 5 bases and J by 4 bases, leaving 12 bases between them.

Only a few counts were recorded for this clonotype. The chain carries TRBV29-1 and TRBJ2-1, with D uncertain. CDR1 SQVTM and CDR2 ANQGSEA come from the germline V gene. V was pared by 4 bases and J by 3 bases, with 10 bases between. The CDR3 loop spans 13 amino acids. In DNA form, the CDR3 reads TGCAGCGTTGGGCAGGACCTCTACAATGAGCAGTTCTTC. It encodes CSVGQDLYNEQFF.

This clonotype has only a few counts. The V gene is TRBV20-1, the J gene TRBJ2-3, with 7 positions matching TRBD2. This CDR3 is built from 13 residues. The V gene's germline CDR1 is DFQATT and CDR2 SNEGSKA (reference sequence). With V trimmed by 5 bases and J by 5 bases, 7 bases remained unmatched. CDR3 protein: CSASGQRGDTQYF. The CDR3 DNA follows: TGCAGTGCTTCGGGGCAGCGGGGAGATACGCAGTATTTT.

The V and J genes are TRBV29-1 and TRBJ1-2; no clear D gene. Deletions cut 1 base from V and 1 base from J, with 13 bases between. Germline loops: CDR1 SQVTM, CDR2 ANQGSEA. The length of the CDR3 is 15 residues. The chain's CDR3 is CSVEVPLSLNYGYTF. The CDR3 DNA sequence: TGCAGCGTTGAAGTTCCCCTCTCCCTTAACTATGGCTACACCTTC.

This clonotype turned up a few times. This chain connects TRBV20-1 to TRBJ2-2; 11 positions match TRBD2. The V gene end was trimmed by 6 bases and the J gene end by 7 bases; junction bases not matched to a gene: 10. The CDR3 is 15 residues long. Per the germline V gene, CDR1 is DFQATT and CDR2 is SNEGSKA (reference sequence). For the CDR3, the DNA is TGCAGTGCAAGGATACTAGCGGGAGAGGGCGGGGAGCTGTTTTTT. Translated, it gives CSARILAGEGGELFF.

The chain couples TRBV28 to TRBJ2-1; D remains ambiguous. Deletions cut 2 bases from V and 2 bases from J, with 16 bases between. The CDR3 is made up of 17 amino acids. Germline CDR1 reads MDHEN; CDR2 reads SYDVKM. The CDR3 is CASSLMEGKRPYNEQFF. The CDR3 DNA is TGTGCCAGCAGTTTAATGGAAGGGAAGAGACCCTACAATGAGCAGTTCTTC.

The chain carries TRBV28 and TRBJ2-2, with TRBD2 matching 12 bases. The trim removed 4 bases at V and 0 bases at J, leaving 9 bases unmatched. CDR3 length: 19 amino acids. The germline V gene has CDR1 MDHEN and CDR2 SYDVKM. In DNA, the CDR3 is TGTGCCAGCAGTTCCCCGGGACTAGCGGGCCTCGCGAACACCGGGGAGCTGTTTTTT. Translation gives CASSSPGLAGLANTGELFF.

CDR3 in DNA: TGTGCCAGCAGCCCTGGGGCAGGGGGCTCTTACGGTGGCTACACCTTC. Amino acid sequence: CASSPGAGGSYGGYTF. The chain is built from TRBV7-9 and TRBJ1-2, with 8 nucleotides matching TRBD1. Germline V gene sequence: CDR1 SEHNR, CDR2 FQNEAQ (reference sequence). The CDR3 has 16 residues. The V and J ends lost 5 bases and 7 bases, in that order; junction bases with no gene match: 15.

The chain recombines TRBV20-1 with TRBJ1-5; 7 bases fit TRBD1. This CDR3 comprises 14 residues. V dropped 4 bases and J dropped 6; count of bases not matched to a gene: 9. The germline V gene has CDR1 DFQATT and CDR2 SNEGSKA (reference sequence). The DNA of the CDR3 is TGCAGTGCTAACGGACAGGCTGGGGGTCAGCCCCAGCATTTT. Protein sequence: CSANGQAGGQPQHF.

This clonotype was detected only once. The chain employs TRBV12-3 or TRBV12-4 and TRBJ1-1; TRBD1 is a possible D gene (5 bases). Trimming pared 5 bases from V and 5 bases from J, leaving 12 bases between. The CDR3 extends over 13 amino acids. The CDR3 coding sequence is TGTGCCAGCAGTCAAAACGGGGGAACTGAAGCTTTCTTT. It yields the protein CASSQNGGTEAFF.

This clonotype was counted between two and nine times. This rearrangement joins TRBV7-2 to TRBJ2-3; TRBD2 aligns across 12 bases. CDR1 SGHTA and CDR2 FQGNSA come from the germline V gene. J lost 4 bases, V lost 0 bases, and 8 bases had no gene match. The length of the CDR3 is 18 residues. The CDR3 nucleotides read TGTGCCAGCAGCTTAGCCCAGCCGGGACTAGCGGGCGCAGATACGCAGTATTTT. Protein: CASSLAQPGLAGADTQYF.

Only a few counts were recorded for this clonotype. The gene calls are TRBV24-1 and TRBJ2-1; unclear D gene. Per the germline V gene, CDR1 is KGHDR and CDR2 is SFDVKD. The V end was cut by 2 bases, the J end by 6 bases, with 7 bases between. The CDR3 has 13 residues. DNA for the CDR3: TGTGCCACCAGTGATTCCAGTTTCAATGAGCAGTTCTTC. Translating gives CATSDSSFNEQFF.

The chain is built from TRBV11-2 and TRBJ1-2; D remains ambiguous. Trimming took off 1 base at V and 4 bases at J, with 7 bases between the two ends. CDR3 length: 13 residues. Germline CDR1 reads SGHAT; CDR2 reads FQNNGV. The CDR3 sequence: CASSLGGIYGYTF. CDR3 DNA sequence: TGTGCCAGCAGCTTAGGGGGAATCTATGGCTACACCTTC.

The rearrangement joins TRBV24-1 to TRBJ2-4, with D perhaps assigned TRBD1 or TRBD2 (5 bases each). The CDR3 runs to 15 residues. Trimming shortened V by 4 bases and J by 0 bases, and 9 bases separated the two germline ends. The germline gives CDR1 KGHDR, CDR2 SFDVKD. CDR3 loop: CATSDGALAKNIQYF. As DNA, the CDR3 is TGTGCCACCAGTGACGGGGCATTAGCCAAAAACATTCAGTACTTC.

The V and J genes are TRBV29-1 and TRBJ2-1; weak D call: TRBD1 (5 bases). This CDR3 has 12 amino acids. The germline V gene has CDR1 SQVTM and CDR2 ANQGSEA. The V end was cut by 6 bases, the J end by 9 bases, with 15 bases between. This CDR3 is CSVAGRVIEQFF. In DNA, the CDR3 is TGCAGCGTCGCCGGCAGGGTCATTGAGCAGTTCTTC.

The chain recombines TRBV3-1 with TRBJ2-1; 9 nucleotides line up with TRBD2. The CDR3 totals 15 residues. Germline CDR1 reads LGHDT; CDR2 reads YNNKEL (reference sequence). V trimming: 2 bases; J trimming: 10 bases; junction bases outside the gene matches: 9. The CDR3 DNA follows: TGTGCCAGCAGCCAAATTGGGCTAGCGGGAAACGAGCAGTTCTTC. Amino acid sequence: CASSQIGLAGNEQFF.